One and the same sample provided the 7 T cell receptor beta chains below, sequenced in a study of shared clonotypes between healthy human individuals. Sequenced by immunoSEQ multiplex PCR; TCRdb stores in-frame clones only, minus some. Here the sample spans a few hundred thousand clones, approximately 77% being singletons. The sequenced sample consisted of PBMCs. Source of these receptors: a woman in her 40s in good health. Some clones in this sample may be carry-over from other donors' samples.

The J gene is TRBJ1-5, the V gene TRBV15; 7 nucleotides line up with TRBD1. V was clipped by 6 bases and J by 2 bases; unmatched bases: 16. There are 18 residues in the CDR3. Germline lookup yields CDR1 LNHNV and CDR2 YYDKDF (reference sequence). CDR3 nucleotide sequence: TGTGCCACCAGGTGGGGACAGTCCCAAAAAAGCGGCAATCAGCCCCAGCATTTT. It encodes CATRWGQSQKSGNQPQHF. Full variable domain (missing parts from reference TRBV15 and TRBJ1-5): DAMVIQNPRYQVTQFGKPVTLSCSQTLNHNVMYWYQQKSSQAPKLLFHYYDKDFNNEADTPDNFQSRRPNTSFCFLDIRSPGLGDTAMYLCATRWGQSQKSGNQPQHFGDGTRLSIL.

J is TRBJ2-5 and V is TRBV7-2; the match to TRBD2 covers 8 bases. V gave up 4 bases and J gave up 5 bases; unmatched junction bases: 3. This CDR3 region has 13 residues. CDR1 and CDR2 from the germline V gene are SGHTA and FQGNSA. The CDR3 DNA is TGTGCCAGCAGCTCGACTAGCGAGGAGACCCAGTACTTC. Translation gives CASSSTSEETQYF. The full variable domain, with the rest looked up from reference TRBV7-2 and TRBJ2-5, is GAGVSQSPSNKVTEKGKDVELRCDPISGHTALYWYRQSLGQGLEFLIYFQGNSAPDKSGLPSDRFSAERTGGSVSTLTIQRTQQEDSAVYLCASSSTSEETQYFGPGTRLLVL.

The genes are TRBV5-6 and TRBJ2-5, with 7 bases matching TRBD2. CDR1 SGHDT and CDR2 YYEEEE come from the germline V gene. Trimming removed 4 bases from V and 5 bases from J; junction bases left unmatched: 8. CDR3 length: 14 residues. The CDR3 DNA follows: TGTGCCAGCAGCAGGGAGGGGTTTGGGGAGACCCAGTACTTC. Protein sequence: CASSREGFGETQYF.

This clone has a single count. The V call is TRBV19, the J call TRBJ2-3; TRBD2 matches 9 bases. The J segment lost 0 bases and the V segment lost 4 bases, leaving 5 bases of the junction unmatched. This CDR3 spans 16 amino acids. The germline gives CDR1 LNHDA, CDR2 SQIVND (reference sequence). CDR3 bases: TGTGCCAGTAGTAAGGCTAGCGGGACTAGCACAGATACGCAGTATTTT. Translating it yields CASSKASGTSTDTQYF.

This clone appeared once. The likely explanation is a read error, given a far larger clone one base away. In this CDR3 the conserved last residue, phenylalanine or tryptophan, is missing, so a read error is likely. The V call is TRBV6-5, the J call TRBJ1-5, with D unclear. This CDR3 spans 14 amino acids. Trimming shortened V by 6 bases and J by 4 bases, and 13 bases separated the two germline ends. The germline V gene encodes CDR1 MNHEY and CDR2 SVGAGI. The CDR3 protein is CASRRTAYNQPQHL. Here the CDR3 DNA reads TGTGCCAGCAGGAGGACCGCGTATAATCAGCCCCAGCATTTG.

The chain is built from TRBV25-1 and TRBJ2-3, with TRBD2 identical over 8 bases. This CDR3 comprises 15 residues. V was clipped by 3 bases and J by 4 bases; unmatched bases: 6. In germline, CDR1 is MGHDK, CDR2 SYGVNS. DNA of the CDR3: TGTGCCAGCAGTGATGGTCGGGAGGGCTCAGATACGCAGTATTTT. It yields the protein CASSDGREGSDTQYF.

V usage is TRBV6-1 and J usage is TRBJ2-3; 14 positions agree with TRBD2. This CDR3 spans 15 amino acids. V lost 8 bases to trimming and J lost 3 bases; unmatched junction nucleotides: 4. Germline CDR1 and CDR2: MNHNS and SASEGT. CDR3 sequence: CASSRLAGGTDTQYF. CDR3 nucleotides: TGTGCCAGCTCCCGACTAGCGGGAGGGACAGATACGCAGTATTTT.